This section outlines one T cell receptor (beta chain) sequence together with its context. Its antigen is unidentified. The sample comes from a study of T cell responses to AZD1222 COVID-19 vaccine. For the study at large: Second-dose intervals of approximately 4 or approximately 12 weeks were pooled.

Regarding the study as a whole: Repertoires in all cases were sampled only once the peak T cell response had passed.

Produced via immunoSEQ multiplex PCR; TCRdb's table is partial and in-frame only. The table has under 130,000 clones, about 95% seen once. Germline assignment: CDR1 SGDLS and CDR2 YYNGEE. The V and J ends lost 4 bases and 7 bases respectively, with 12 bases between them. CDR3 length: 14 amino acids. The specimen comprised peripheral blood, sampled on day 0 of AZD1222 vaccination. The receptor's source is an adult in good health. The rearrangement uses TRBV9 and TRBJ1-6, with a weak D call TRBD1 (6 bases). The CDR3 nucleotides read TGTGCCAGCAGCCCCCAGACAGGCAATTCACCCCTCCACTTT. Amino acids: CASSPQTGNSPLHF.